This TCR beta chain derives from a study of human T cells and chemical hapten exposure. Study as a whole: Scalp application of diphenylcyclopropenone was performed weekly in patients across the entire roughly 26-week study.

The sample's time point: patch test 3, about 24 weeks after DPC sensitization. Described treatment: therapeutic diphenylcyclopropenone sensitization with weekly scalp DPC. Prior to each patch test being applied, blood was drawn. Extraction of total RNA was performed on unfractionated whole blood. Germline values: CDR1 SGDLS, CDR2 YYNGEE. With 0 bases removed from V and 4 bases from J, the gap between germline ends came to 15 bases. The CDR3 runs to 16 residues. One entry per CDR3 protein results from TCRdb running MiXCR on the RACE reads. Of 97,000 or so distinct CDR3 sequences in the sample, 25% to 30% were seen once. This clonotype has a handful of counts.

The material sequenced was whole blood, taken in connection with sensitization to the hapten diphenylcyclopropenone (DPC). The chain joins TRBV9 to TRBJ2-3; D unresolved. This clonotype was obtained from a man aged 40-49 years with alopecia areata. Some clones in this sample may be carry-over from other donors' samples. The CDR3 DNA reads TGTGCCAGCAGCGTAGTCGCGGCGTTCAGACCAGATACGCAGTATTTT. Its translation: CASSVVAAFRPDTQYF.